The 27 T cell receptor beta chains below were found in one sample sequenced in a study of technical replicates of blood from a handful of donors (dated by TCRdb to 2016 to 2017). Library creation used the immunoSEQ multiplex PCR assay. TCRdb re-hosts the immuneACCESS table, in-frame sequences only. Its copies lack some clones; in the studies checked, an unresolved V gene accounts for under half of them, and the cause for the rest is not known. This sample holds about 66,000 clones; around nine tenths were observed only once. The ten top clones hold 4.6% of the sample. Sequencing was performed on PBMCs. All receptors come from a human donor in good health. Some clones in this sample may be carry-over from other donors' samples.

Here the CDR3 reads CASSQDTPGRQPQHF. As DNA, the CDR3 is TGTGCCAGCAGCCAAGATACACCAGGGCGGCAGCCCCAGCATTTT. The chain combines TRBV4-2 with TRBJ1-5; perhaps TRBD1 as D (5 bases). CDR3 length: 15 amino acids. Germline V gives CDR1 LGHNA, CDR2 YNFKEQ. V was trimmed by 0 bases and J by 7 bases, leaving 13 bases between them.

The V and J genes are TRBV7-2 and TRBJ2-7, with TRBD2 matching 14 bases. Germline assignment: CDR1 SGHTA and CDR2 FQGNSA. The ends lost 4 bases at V and 3 bases at J; junction bases unmatched: 5. This CDR3 contains 16 residues. The CDR3 nucleotides are TGTGCCAGCAGCTATGCCGGGACTAGCGGGGGCTACGAGCAGTACTTC. Translation: CASSYAGTSGGYEQYF.

The chain uses TRBV2 and TRBJ1-1; TRBD1 matches at 10 bases. The length of the CDR3 is 15 residues. Germline lookup yields CDR1 SNHLY and CDR2 FYNNEI. After removal of 3 bases from V and 6 bases from J, the junction contained 7 bases not matched to a gene. In DNA, the CDR3 is TGTGCCAGCAGTGATGGGACAGGGGCCCTGGCTGAAGCTTTCTTT. Translated, it gives CASSDGTGALAEAFF. The full variable domain, with the rest looked up from reference TRBV2 and TRBJ1-1, is EPEVTQTPSHQVTQMGQEVILRCVPISNHLYFYWYRQILGQKVEFLVSFYNNEISEKSEIFDDQFSVERPDGSNFTLKIRSTKLEDSAMYFCASSDGTGALAEAFFGQGTRLTVV.

The V gene is TRBV7-9, the J gene TRBJ1-1; TRBD1 matches at 9 bases. V shed 6 bases, J shed 1 base, and the junction held 6 bases outside the gene matches. Germline CDR1 and CDR2: SEHNR and FQNEAQ (reference sequence). There are 15 residues in the CDR3. For the CDR3, the DNA is TGTGCCAGCAGTAGAGGACAGGGGAGGAACACTGAAGCTTTCTTT. Encoded protein: CASSRGQGRNTEAFF.

The chain has TRBV7-3 and TRBJ2-3; D is uncertain. V was pared by 4 bases and J by 4 bases, with 12 bases between. The CDR3 covers 14 residues. Per the germline V gene, CDR1 is SGHTA and CDR2 is FQGTGA. CDR3 sequence reads: CASSSGPSPDTQYF. In DNA, the CDR3 is TGTGCCAGCAGCTCAGGTCCCTCCCCAGATACGCAGTATTTT.

This chain joins TRBV7-8 and TRBJ2-5; 8 nucleotides line up with TRBD1. From germline, CDR1 is SGHVS and CDR2 FQNEAQ. This CDR3 has 13 residues. V shed 5 bases, J shed 3 bases, and the junction held 2 bases outside the gene matches. CDR3 protein: CASSMTGEETQYF. The CDR3 nucleotides are TGTGCCAGCAGCATGACAGGGGAAGAGACCCAGTACTTC.

V and J are TRBV21-1 and TRBJ1-2; TRBD1, the table's D call, lacks a check against the DNA. TRBV21-1 constitutes a pseudogene. This CDR3 is built from 15 residues. DNA of the CDR3: TGTGCCAGCAGCAAAGACCAGGGGGCTAACTATGGCTACACCTTC. It yields the protein CASSKDQGANYGYTF.

The chain couples TRBV29-1 to TRBJ2-3; 7 nucleotides align to TRBD2. Trimming took 5 bases from V and 7 from J; bases not matched to a gene: 9. The germline V gene has CDR1 SQVTM and CDR2 ANQGSEA. The CDR3 runs to 13 residues. The CDR3 DNA is TGCAGCGTTCTCGGCGGGAGTACAAATACGCAGTATTTT. This codes for CSVLGGSTNTQYF.

This clone was recorded at least ten times. The same CDR3 can be traced to other DNA sequences in this sample. The chain combines TRBV7-3 with TRBJ2-6; TRBD2 matches at 7 bases. V dropped 1 base and J dropped 2; count of bases not matched to a gene: 2. Per the germline V gene, CDR1 is SGHTA and CDR2 is FQGTGA. The CDR3 runs to 16 residues. CDR3 nucleotide sequence: TGTGCCAGCAGCTTAAGTGCGGGGGCTGGGGCCAACGTCCTGACTTTC. As protein: CASSLSAGAGANVLTF.

This chain links TRBV5-1 with TRBJ2-5, with D perhaps TRBD2 (7 bases). Germline assignment: CDR1 SGHRS and CDR2 YFSETQ. This CDR3 contains 16 residues. V lost 3 bases, J lost 2 bases, and 17 bases lay in between. The CDR3: CASSWGRGAEQETQYF. CDR3 bases: TGCGCCAGCAGCTGGGGACGGGGGGCAGAACAAGAGACCCAGTACTTC. Filled out from reference TRBV5-1 and TRBJ2-5, the complete variable domain reads KAGVTQTPRYLIKTRGQQVTLSCSPISGHRSVSWYQQTPGQGLQFLFEYFSETQRNKGNFPGRFSGRQFSNSRSEMNVSTLELGDSALYLCASSWGRGAEQETQYFGPGTRLLVL.

The chain joins TRBV29-1 to TRBJ2-3, with 9 bases matching TRBD2. With V trimmed by 0 bases and J by 3 bases, 4 bases remained unmatched. The CDR3 has 15 amino acids. CDR1 SQVTM and CDR2 ANQGSEA come from the germline V gene. CDR3 bases: TGCAGCGTTGAAGATAGGCGGGAGGGGACAGATACGCAGTATTTT. Translating gives CSVEDRREGTDTQYF.

The rearrangement links TRBV5-1 to TRBJ2-3; D unresolved. With 1 base removed from V and 0 bases from J, the gap between germline ends came to 6 bases. This CDR3 region has 14 residues. CDR1 SGHRS and CDR2 YFSETQ come from the germline V gene. CDR3 nucleotides: TGCGCCAGCAGCTTGATGGCTAGCACAGATACGCAGTATTTT. It specifies CASSLMASTDTQYF.

The chain recombines TRBV10-3 with TRBJ2-1, with 8 bases lining up with TRBD2. Per germline, CDR1 ENHRY and CDR2 SYGVKD. V lost 6 bases and J lost 3; bases outside the gene matches: 4. This CDR3 is 14 amino acids long. CDR3 coding DNA: TGTGCCATCAGCGAGACTAGCGTCTACAATGAGCAGTTCTTC. Translation: CAISETSVYNEQFF.

This clone was counted a single time. The chain couples TRBV27 to TRBJ1-2; TRBD1 might be the D (6 bases). This CDR3 spans 13 amino acids. V was trimmed by 3 bases and J by 5 bases, leaving 10 bases between them. Germline V CDR1 and CDR2: MNHEY, SMNVEV (reference sequence). The CDR3 DNA sequence: TGTGCCAGCAGTTTCAGGGGTCGTTATGGCTACACCTTC. It translates to CASSFRGRYGYTF.

This rearrangement joins TRBV29-1 to TRBJ2-7; D unresolved. CDR1 and CDR2 from the germline V gene are SQVTM and ANQGSEA. The CDR3 is 12 amino acids. V lost 4 bases to trimming and J lost 0 bases, with 7 bases between them. In nucleotides, the CDR3 is TGCAGCGTTGCCCCAGACTCCTACGAGCAGTACTTC. This codes for CSVAPDSYEQYF.

The V gene is TRBV5-4, the J gene TRBJ1-1; 9 bases map to TRBD1. V lost 0 bases and J lost 7; bases outside the gene matches: 10. The CDR3 is 16 residues long. Germline assignment: CDR1 SGHNT and CDR2 YYREEE (reference sequence). CDR3 region: CASSLGGGQGKVEAFF. CDR3 DNA sequence: TGTGCCAGCAGCTTGGGCGGGGGACAGGGAAAGGTTGAAGCTTTCTTT.

The chain employs TRBV15 and TRBJ1-4; the match to TRBD1 covers 8 bases. CDR1 and CDR2 from the germline V gene are LNHNV and YYDKDF (reference sequence). J gave up 4 bases and V 3 bases, and 1 base lay outside the gene matches. The CDR3 has 14 residues. This chain's CDR3 is CATSRTGVNEKLFF. The CDR3 DNA follows: TGTGCCACCAGCAGGACAGGGGTTAATGAAAAACTGTTTTTT.

This rearrangement joins TRBV6-1 to TRBJ2-7; TRBD1 might be the D (5 bases). Germline values: CDR1 MNHNS, CDR2 SASEGT. CDR3 length equals 13 residues. Trimming removed 7 bases from V and 0 bases from J, with 10 bases in between. In DNA form, the CDR3 reads TGTGCCAGCACTCCGGACAACTCCTACGAGCAGTACTTC. Its translation is CASTPDNSYEQYF.

The chain employs TRBV19 and TRBJ1-5; 8 bases align to TRBD1. This CDR3 has 16 residues. From germline, CDR1 is LNHDA and CDR2 SQIVND (reference sequence). V was pared by 5 bases and J by 4 bases, with 10 bases of the junction left unmatched. In nucleotides, the CDR3 is TGTGCCAGTAGTCCGACAGGGGAGAGGCGGAATCAGCCCCAGCATTTT. It specifies CASSPTGERRNQPQHF.

The CDR3 DNA reads TGTGCCACCCACCTGGACAGGTTGTATCAGCCCCAGCATTTT. It specifies CATHLDRLYQPQHF. The chain combines TRBV6-1 with TRBJ1-5, with 7 bases matching TRBD1. Germline CDR1 is MNHNS and CDR2 is SASEGT. CDR3 size: 14 residues. The V and J ends lost 10 bases and 5 bases, in that order; junction bases with no gene match: 11.

The J gene is TRBJ2-5, the V gene TRBV28; 8 bases align to TRBD2. The ends lost 4 bases at V and 2 bases at J; junction bases unmatched: 15. CDR3 length equals 18 residues. CDR1 is MDHEN and CDR2 is SYDVKM in the germline V gene. Here the CDR3 DNA reads TGTGCCAGCAGTTCCTCCGGGACTAGTGGGTTCGGGCAAGAGACCCAGTACTTC. Translated, it gives CASSSSGTSGFGQETQYF.

The chain couples TRBV27 to TRBJ2-7; possibly TRBD2 for D (6 bases). Germline V gene sequence: CDR1 MNHEY, CDR2 SMNVEV (reference sequence). The CDR3 covers 14 residues. The ends were cut back, 3 bases at V and 6 bases at J, with 15 bases in the middle. CDR3: CASSFQRGMGEQYF. The CDR3 DNA reads as TGTGCCAGCAGTTTTCAACGGGGGATGGGCGAGCAGTACTTC.

CDR3 protein: CASSVAGDRGSLHF. As DNA, the CDR3 is TGTGCCAGCAGCGTAGCTGGGGACAGGGGGTCCCTCCACTTT. The rearrangement joins TRBV9 to TRBJ1-6, with TRBD1 matching 11 bases. After removal of 0 bases from V and 14 bases from J, the junction contained 4 bases not matched to a gene. The length of the CDR3 is 14 residues. Germline V gene sequence: CDR1 SGDLS, CDR2 YYNGEE.

This rearrangement joins TRBV19 to TRBJ2-1, with TRBD1 matching over 7 bases. Losses at the gene ends were 2 bases for V and 0 bases for J; bases not matched to a gene: 4. Per the germline V gene, CDR1 is LNHDA and CDR2 is SQIVND (reference sequence). The CDR3 length is 16 residues. CDR3 sequence reads: CASSIHRGGSYNEQFF. The CDR3 bases are TGTGCCAGTAGTATACACAGGGGTGGCTCCTACAATGAGCAGTTCTTC.

With regard to this clone: Compared with germline, one end of the junction differs, possibly owing to a read error. The chain employs TRBV7-2 and TRBJ1-1, with unresolved D. This CDR3 comprises 13 residues. Germline values: CDR1 SGHTA, CDR2 FQGNSA. The CDR3 loop is CASSLARGTEAFF. In DNA, the CDR3 is TGTGCCAGCAGCCTAGCCCGGGGCACTGAAGCTTTCTTT.

The chain employs TRBV11-2 and TRBJ2-7; 8 bases match TRBD2. This CDR3 is built from 15 residues. The V gene's germline CDR1 is SGHAT and CDR2 FQNNGV. V lost 5 bases, J lost 1 base, and 7 bases stayed unmatched. DNA of the CDR3: TGTGCCAGCAGCGCCCGCGGGGGGCCGTCCTACGAGCAGTACTTC. Protein: CASSARGGPSYEQYF. Full variable domain (remainder filled in from reference TRBV11-2 and TRBJ2-7): EAGVAQSPRYKIIEKRQSVAFWCNPISGHATLYWYQQILGQGPKLLIQFQNNGVVDDSQLPKDRFSAERLKGVDSTLKIQPAKLEDSAVYLCASSARGGPSYEQYFGPGTRLTVT.

The V gene is TRBV7-8, the J gene TRBJ2-7; TRBD1 might be the D (5 bases). Germline V gene data show CDR1 as SGHVS and CDR2 as FQNEAQ. V lost 1 base and J lost 1, with 11 bases in between. The length of the CDR3 is 15 residues. In DNA form, the CDR3 reads TGTGCCAGCAGCTTAGGGCCAGGGATTTCCTACGAGCAGTACTTC. As protein: CASSLGPGISYEQYF.